The next 11 T cell receptor beta chains were all read from a single sample in a study of identical twins. TCRdb analysed the 5' RACE reads with MiXCR anew, one entry per CDR3 protein. The data contain about 450,000 distinct CDR3 sequences, approximately 18% of them singletons. The sample consisted of naive T cells sorted from blood. The source is a man aged 50-60 years in good health.

This clonotype was picked up a small number of times. CDR3 sequence: CSARDRAGVQETQYF. Here the CDR3 DNA reads TGCAGTGCTAGAGATCGGGCGGGAGTGCAAGAGACCCAGTACTTC. The J gene is TRBJ2-5, the V gene TRBV20-1; 7 bases are shared with TRBD2. CDR1 is DFQATT and CDR2 is SNEGSKA in the germline V gene (reference sequence). This CDR3 is 15 amino acids long. The V gene end was trimmed by 0 bases and the J gene end by 2 bases; junction bases not matched to a gene: 6.

V usage is TRBV2 and J usage is TRBJ2-5, with 8 bases identical to TRBD1. The CDR3 loop spans 15 amino acids. CDR1 and CDR2 from the germline V gene are SNHLY and FYNNEI. The trim removed 7 bases at V and 0 bases at J, leaving 7 bases unmatched. This chain's CDR3 is CASTRDRSYQETQYF. As DNA, the CDR3 is TGTGCCAGCACGAGGGACAGGAGTTACCAAGAGACCCAGTACTTC.

Only a few counts were recorded for this clonotype. CDR3: CASSLWGSGNQPQHF. CDR3 nucleotide sequence: TGTGCCAGCAGTTTATGGGGGTCGGGCAATCAGCCCCAGCATTTT. The chain links TRBV28 to TRBJ1-5, with no clear D. The ends were cut back, 0 bases at V and 2 bases at J, with 8 bases in the middle. The CDR3 spans 15 residues. The germline V gene encodes CDR1 MDHEN and CDR2 SYDVKM.

The chain employs TRBV7-2 and TRBJ2-7; D is unresolved. V was trimmed by 1 base and J by 2 bases, leaving 9 bases between them. CDR1 and CDR2 from the germline V gene are SGHTA and FQGNSA. The CDR3 contains 14 residues. The CDR3 DNA reads TGTGCCAGCAGCTTAGTCCCCTCCACCTACGAGCAGTACTTC. It translates to CASSLVPSTYEQYF.

The chain combines TRBV2 with TRBJ1-1; 7 bases fit TRBD1. This CDR3 region has 14 residues. From germline, CDR1 is SNHLY and CDR2 FYNNEI. The J segment lost 5 bases and the V segment lost 3 bases, leaving 6 bases of the junction unmatched. CDR3 nucleotides: TGTGCCAGCAGTGAGCGGGACAGATATACTGAAGCTTTCTTT. This translates into CASSERDRYTEAFF.

This clonotype was counted ten times or more. The chain has TRBV6-5 and TRBJ1-4; 11 bases match TRBD1. This CDR3 is 16 amino acids long. The germline V gene has CDR1 MNHEY and CDR2 SVGAGI. V gave up 2 bases and J gave up 6 bases; unmatched junction bases: 5. CDR3 protein: CASSYGGQGAYEKLFF. CDR3 sequence (DNA): TGTGCCAGCAGTTACGGCGGACAGGGGGCCTATGAAAAACTGTTTTTT.

V usage is TRBV12-3 or TRBV12-4 and J usage is TRBJ1-1; D is ambiguous. This CDR3 spans 13 amino acids. V was shortened by 10 bases and J by 2 bases, with 14 bases between the two germline ends. The CDR3 DNA sequence: TGTGCCACCGATAAACCGATAAACACTGAAGCTTTCTTT. Amino acid sequence: CATDKPINTEAFF.

The V gene is TRBV5-1, the J gene TRBJ2-4; no firm D call. This CDR3 is built from 19 residues. The V end lost 0 bases, the J end lost 0 bases, and 19 bases lay between the germline ends. Germline CDR1 reads SGHRS; CDR2 reads YFSETQ. CDR3 protein: CASSLASWFTDQAKNIQYF. CDR3 DNA: TGCGCCAGCAGCTTGGCGTCGTGGTTTACTGATCAAGCCAAAAACATTCAGTACTTC. The full variable domain, its missing parts supplied by reference TRBV5-1 and TRBJ2-4, is KAGVTQTPRYLIKTRGQQVTLSCSPISGHRSVSWYQQTPGQGLQFLFEYFSETQRNKGNFPGRFSGRQFSNSRSEMNVSTLELGDSALYLCASSLASWFTDQAKNIQYFGAGTRLSVL.

J is TRBJ1-2 and V is TRBV7-9, with 9 nucleotides matching TRBD1. The V segment lost 6 bases and the J segment 7 bases; nucleotides outside the gene matches: 6. The CDR3 contains 13 residues. Germline-derived CDR1 and CDR2 are SEHNR and FQNEAQ (reference sequence). CDR3 in amino acids: CASRPTGGPGYTF. Here the CDR3 DNA reads TGTGCCAGCAGACCCACAGGGGGCCCTGGCTACACCTTC.

J is TRBJ1-2 and V is TRBV11-2; unclear D gene. Germline loops: CDR1 SGHAT, CDR2 FQNNGV. This CDR3 region has 12 residues. V shed 1 base and J shed 12 bases, with 12 bases lying between them. Here the CDR3 DNA reads TGTGCCAGCAGCTTAGGGCACCAAGCCCACACCTTC. Its protein is CASSLGHQAHTF.

This clonotype was counted at least ten times. The genes are TRBV20-1 and TRBJ2-2, with TRBD2 identical over 12 bases. Germline-derived CDR1 and CDR2 are DFQATT and SNEGSKA (reference sequence). V lost 5 bases and J lost 3; bases outside the gene matches: 7. This CDR3 comprises 16 residues. The CDR3 DNA reads TGCAGTGCTTTTTCACTAGCGGGAGGTTACACCGGGGAGCTGTTTTTT. This gives the protein CSAFSLAGGYTGELFF.